This T cell receptor (beta chain) was identified in a study of T cell responses to AZD1222 COVID-19 vaccine. Study-level points and caveats: Most donors were white British, females outnumbered males, and clonal diversity was possibly underestimated.

This table comes from immunoSEQ multiplex PCR, and its TCRdb copy is limited to in-frame clones, with some not included. Of about 150,000 clones in the sample, roughly nine tenths are singletons; the top ten hold around 4.9%. As concerns this clone: Antigen unknown.

CDR3 size: 14 residues. Germline CDR1 MNHEY, CDR2 SMNVEV (reference sequence). Germline trimming cut 6 bases from V and 5 bases from J; bases unmatched to any gene: 9. V usage is TRBV27 and J usage is TRBJ1-1, with 7 nucleotides matching TRBD1. The receptor's source is an adult in good health. The sequences come from peripheral blood, collected on day 0 of AZD1222 vaccination. CDR3 sequence: CASRTTGVRTEAFF. DNA of the CDR3: TGTGCCAGCAGGACCACAGGGGTACGAACTGAAGCTTTCTTT.